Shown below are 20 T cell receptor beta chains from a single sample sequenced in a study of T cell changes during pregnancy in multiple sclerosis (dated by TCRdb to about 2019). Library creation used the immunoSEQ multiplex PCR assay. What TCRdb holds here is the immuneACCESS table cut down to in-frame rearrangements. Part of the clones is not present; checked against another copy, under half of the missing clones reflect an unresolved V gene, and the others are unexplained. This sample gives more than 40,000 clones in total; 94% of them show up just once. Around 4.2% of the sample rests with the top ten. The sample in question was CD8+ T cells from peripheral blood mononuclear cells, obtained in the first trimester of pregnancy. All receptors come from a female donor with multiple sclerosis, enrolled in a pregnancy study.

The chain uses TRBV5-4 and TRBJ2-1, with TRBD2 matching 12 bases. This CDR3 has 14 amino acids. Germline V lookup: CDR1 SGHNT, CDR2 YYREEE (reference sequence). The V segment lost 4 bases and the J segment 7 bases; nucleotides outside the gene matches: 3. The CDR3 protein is CASSGGTSGNEQFF. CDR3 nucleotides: TGTGCCAGCAGCGGAGGGACTAGCGGGAATGAGCAGTTCTTC.

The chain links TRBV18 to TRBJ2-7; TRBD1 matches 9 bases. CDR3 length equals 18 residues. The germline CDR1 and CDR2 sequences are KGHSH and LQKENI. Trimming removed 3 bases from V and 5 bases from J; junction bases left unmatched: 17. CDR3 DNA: TGTGCCAGCTCACCCACAACCACCGGAAGGGACAGGGTAGACGAGCAGTACTTC. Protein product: CASSPTTTGRDRVDEQYF.

CDR3 coding DNA: TGTGCCATCAGTGGAGGCCCTGTGCGACGGACAGGGAAGGACATTCAGTACTTC. Translating it yields CAISGGPVRRTGKDIQYF. The J gene is TRBJ2-4, the V gene TRBV10-3; 8 nucleotides match TRBD1. Losses at the gene ends were 4 bases for V and 8 bases for J; bases not matched to a gene: 19. The length of the CDR3 is 18 residues. Germline V gene data show CDR1 as ENHRY and CDR2 as SYGVKD.

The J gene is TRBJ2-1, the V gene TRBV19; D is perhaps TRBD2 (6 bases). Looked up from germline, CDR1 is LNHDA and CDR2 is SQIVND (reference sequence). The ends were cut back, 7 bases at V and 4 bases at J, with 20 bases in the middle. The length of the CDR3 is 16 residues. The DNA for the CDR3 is TGTGCCAGTACCCCTAGAGAGGGAGGCCCGTACAATGAGCAGTTCTTC. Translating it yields CASTPREGGPYNEQFF.

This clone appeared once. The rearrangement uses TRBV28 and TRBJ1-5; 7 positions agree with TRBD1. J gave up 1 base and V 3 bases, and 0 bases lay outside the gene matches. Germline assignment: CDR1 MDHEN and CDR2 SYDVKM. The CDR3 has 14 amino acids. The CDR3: CASSFRGSNQPQHF. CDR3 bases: TGTGCCAGCAGTTTCAGGGGGAGCAATCAGCCCCAGCATTTT.

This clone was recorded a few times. This CDR3 is CASSFGGNTEAFF. CDR3 DNA: TGCGCCAGCAGCTTTGGCGGGAACACTGAAGCTTTCTTT. V usage is TRBV5-1 and J usage is TRBJ1-1; D not certain. Germline CDR1 SGHRS, CDR2 YFSETQ. CDR3 length: 13 residues. Trimming pared 2 bases from V and 1 base from J, leaving 6 bases between.

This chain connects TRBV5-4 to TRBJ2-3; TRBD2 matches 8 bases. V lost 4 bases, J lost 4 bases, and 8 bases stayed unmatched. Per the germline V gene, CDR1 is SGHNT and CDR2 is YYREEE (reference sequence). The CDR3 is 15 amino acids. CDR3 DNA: TGTGCCAGCAGCCACCCGGGACTAGACCCAGATACGCAGTATTTT. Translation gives CASSHPGLDPDTQYF.

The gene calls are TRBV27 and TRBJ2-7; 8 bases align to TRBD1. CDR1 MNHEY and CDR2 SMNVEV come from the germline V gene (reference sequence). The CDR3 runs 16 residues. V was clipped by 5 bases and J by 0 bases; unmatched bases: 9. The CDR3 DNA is TGTGCCAGCAGTCCGCCGGGACAGGCCTTCTCCTACGAGCAGTACTTC. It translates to CASSPPGQAFSYEQYF.

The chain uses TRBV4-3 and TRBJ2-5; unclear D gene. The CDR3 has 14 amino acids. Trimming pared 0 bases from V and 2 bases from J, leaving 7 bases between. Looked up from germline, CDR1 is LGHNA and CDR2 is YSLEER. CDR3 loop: CASSQDRSQETQYF. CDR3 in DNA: TGCGCCAGCAGCCAAGATCGGAGTCAAGAGACCCAGTACTTC.

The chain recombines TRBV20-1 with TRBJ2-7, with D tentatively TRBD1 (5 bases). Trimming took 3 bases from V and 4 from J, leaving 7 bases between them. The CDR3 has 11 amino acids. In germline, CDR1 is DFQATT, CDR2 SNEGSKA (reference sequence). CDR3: CSARQGYEQYF. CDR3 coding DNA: TGCAGTGCTAGGCAGGGTTACGAGCAGTACTTC.

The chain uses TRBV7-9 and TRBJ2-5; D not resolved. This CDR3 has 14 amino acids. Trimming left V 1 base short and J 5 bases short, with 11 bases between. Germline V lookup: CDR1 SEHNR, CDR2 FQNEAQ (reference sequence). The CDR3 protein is CASSLVRSPETQYF. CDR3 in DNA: TGTGCCAGCAGCTTAGTTCGAAGCCCCGAGACCCAGTACTTC.

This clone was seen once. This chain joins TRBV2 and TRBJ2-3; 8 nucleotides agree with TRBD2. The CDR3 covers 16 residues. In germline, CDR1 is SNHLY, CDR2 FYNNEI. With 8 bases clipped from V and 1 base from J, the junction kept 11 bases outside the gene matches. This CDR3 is CASLAGSKAGTDTQYF. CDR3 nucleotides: TGTGCCAGCTTAGCGGGGTCAAAAGCCGGCACAGATACGCAGTATTTT. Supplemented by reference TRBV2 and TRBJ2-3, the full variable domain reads EPEVTQTPSHQVTQMGQEVILRCVPISNHLYFYWYRQILGQKVEFLVSFYNNEISEKSEIFDDQFSVERPDGSNFTLKIRSTKLEDSAMYFCASLAGSKAGTDTQYFGPGTRLTVL.

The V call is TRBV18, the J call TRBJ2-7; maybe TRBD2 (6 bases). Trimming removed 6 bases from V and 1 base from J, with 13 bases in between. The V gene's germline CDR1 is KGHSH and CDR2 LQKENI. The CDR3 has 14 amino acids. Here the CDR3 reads CASSPGLGSYEQYF. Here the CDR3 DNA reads TGTGCCAGCTCCCCGGGACTGGGGTCCTACGAGCAGTACTTC. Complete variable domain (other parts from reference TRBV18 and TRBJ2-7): NAGVMQNPRHLVRRRGQEARLRCSPMKGHSHVYWYRQLPEEGLKFMVYLQKENIIDESGMPKERFSAEFPKEGPSILRIQQVVRGDSAAYFCASSPGLGSYEQYFGPGTRLTVT.

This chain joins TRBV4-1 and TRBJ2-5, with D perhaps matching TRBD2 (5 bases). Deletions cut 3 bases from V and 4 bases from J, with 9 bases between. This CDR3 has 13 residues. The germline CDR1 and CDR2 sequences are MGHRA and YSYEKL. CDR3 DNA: TGCGCCAGCAGCCATCCCGCGGGAGAGACCCAGTACTTC. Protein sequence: CASSHPAGETQYF.

The CDR3: CASSSGQRRDTQYF. The CDR3 coding sequence is TGTGCCAGCAGTTCGGGACAACGCAGGGATACGCAGTATTTT. V usage is TRBV27 and J usage is TRBJ2-3, with D possibly being TRBD1 (6 bases). The CDR3 consists of 14 residues. Trimming pared 4 bases from V and 6 bases from J, leaving 14 bases between. CDR1 MNHEY and CDR2 SMNVEV come from the germline V gene (reference sequence).

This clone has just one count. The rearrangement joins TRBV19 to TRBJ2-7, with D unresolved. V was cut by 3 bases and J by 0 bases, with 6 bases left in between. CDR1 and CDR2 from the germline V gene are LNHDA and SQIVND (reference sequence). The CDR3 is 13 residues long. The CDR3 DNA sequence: TGTGCCAGTAGTATGTACATCTCCTACGAGCAGTACTTC. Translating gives CASSMYISYEQYF. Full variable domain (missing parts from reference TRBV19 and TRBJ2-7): DGGITQSPKYLFRKEGQNVTLSCEQNLNHDAMYWYRQDPGQGLRLIYYSQIVNDFQKGDIAEGYSVSREKKESFPLTVTSAQKNPTAFYLCASSMYISYEQYFGPGTRLTVT.

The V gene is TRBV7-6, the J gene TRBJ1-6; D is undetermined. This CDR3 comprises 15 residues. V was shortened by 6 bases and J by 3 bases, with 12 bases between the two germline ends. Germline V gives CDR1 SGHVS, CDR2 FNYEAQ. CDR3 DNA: TGTGCCAGCAGGATTCGCCGGGACTATAATTCACCCCTCCACTTT. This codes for CASRIRRDYNSPLHF.

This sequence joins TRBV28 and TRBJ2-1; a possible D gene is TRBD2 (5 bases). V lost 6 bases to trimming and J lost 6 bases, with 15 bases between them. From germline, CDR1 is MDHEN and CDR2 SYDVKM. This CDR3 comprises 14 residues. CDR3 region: CASRGPDSLNEQFF. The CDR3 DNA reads TGTGCCAGCAGAGGTCCGGACTCTCTCAATGAGCAGTTCTTC.

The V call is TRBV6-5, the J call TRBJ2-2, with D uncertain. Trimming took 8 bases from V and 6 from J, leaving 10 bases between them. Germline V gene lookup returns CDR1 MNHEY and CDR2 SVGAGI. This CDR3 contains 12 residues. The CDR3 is CASATPAGELFF. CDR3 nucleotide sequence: TGTGCCAGCGCCACGCCGGCCGGGGAGCTGTTTTTT.

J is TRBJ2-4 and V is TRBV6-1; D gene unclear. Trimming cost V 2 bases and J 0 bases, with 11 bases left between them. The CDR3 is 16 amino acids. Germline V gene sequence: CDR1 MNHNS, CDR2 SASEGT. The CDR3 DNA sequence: TGTGCCAGCAGTGAATTGGTGATACTAGCCAAAAACATTCAGTACTTC. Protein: CASSELVILAKNIQYF.